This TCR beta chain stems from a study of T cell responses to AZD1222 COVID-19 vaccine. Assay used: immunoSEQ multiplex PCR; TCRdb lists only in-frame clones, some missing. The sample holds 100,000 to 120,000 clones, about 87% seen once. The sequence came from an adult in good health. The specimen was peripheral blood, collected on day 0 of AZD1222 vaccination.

The CDR3 nucleotides are TGTGCCAGCAGCCCCGGACAGGAGAACATGCCAGTCACAGATACGCAGTATTTT. It codes for CASSPGQENMPVTDTQYF. The J gene is TRBJ2-3, the V gene TRBV7-9, with TRBD1 matching over 7 bases. The CDR3 has 18 amino acids. The germline CDR1 and CDR2 sequences are SEHNR and FQNEAQ (reference sequence). V gave up 5 bases and J gave up 2 bases; unmatched junction bases: 16.